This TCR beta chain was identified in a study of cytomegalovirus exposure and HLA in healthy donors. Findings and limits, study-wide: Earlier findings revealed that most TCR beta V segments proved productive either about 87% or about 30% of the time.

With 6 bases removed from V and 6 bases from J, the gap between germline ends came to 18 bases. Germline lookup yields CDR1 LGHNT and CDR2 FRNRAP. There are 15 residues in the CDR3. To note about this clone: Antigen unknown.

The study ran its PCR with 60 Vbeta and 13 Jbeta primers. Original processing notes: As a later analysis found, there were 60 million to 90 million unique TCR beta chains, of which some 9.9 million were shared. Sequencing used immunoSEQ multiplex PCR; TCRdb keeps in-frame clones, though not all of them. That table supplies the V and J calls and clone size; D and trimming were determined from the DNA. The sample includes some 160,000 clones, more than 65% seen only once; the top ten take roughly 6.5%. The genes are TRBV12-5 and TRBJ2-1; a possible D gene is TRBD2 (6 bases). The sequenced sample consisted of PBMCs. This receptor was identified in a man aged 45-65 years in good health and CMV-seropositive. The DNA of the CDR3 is TGTGCTAGTGGCTGGGGCGGGACCCTTTCCAATGAGCAGTTCTTC. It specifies CASGWGGTLSNEQFF.